The 4 T cell receptor beta chains given below trace back to one sample, sequenced in a study of technical replicates of blood from several donors. The protocol was immunoSEQ multiplex PCR, while the TCRdb copy is restricted to in-frame clones and leaves out a portion. The table records some 66,000 clones, 98% of them present only once. Sample: T cells isolated from PBMCs. The receptors here all came from a human donor in good health.

The chain employs TRBV5-6 and TRBJ1-2; D remains ambiguous. V lost 0 bases to trimming and J lost 2 bases, with 14 bases between them. Looked up from germline, CDR1 is SGHDT and CDR2 is YYEEEE. The CDR3 sequence is 16 residues long. The chain's CDR3 is CASSLGSLGLNYGYTF. The CDR3 bases are TGTGCCAGCAGCTTGGGTTCACTAGGATTGAACTATGGCTACACCTTC.

The chain couples TRBV7-8 to TRBJ2-7; possible D gene TRBD2, 6 bases. The V gene lost 5 bases and the J gene lost 6 bases, with 29 bases spanning the gap. Germline lookup yields CDR1 SGHVS and CDR2 FQNEAQ. The CDR3 loop spans 18 amino acids. CDR3 coding DNA: TGTGCCAGCAGCGCATTAGCAGTTGGCGGGACCCTTATTCCCGAGCAGTACTTC. Translated: CASSALAVGGTLIPEQYF.

This sequence joins TRBV7-2 and TRBJ1-2; D is unclear. This CDR3 contains 16 residues. Deletions cut 3 bases from V and 3 bases from J, with 17 bases between. The V gene's germline CDR1 is SGHTA and CDR2 FQGNSA. Here the CDR3 reads CASSFGLARVDYGYTF. Here the CDR3 DNA reads TGTGCCAGCAGCTTCGGGTTAGCGAGGGTCGACTATGGCTACACCTTC.

The J gene is TRBJ1-2, the V gene TRBV28, with 8 bases lining up with TRBD1. From germline, CDR1 is MDHEN and CDR2 SYDVKM. The CDR3 is made up of 12 amino acids. The ends lost 5 bases at V and 6 bases at J; junction bases unmatched: 2. The CDR3 reads CASSTGGNGYTF. CDR3 DNA sequence: TGTGCCAGCAGTACAGGGGGGAATGGCTACACCTTC.